This T cell receptor beta chain is drawn from a study of T cell repertoires in cytomegalovirus infection. Background on the study: Recently identified HLA-C-restricted and well-studied HLA-B-restricted CMV epitopes were used. Indications came from public TCR beta signatures; they pointed to CMV infection and to a matching HLA type. Study-wide results and limits: Cumulative frequency (of public TCR beta family members) identified carriers of CMV plus the relevant HLA. Across the ex vivo response, the dominant clonotypes were HLA-C-restricted CMV-specific TCR beta clonotypes.

J was trimmed by 1 base and V by 10 bases; bases with no gene match: 3. This CDR3 region has 14 residues. In regard to this clonotype: Its antigen remains unidentified.

TCRdb redid the calling of the reads with MiXCR, one entry per CDR3 protein. The sample has more than 110,000 distinct CDR3 sequences, around 32% seen once; the top ten hold 45% to 60%. Sequencing was performed on CD8+ T cells from cultured PBMCs, taken from culture after CMV antigen stimulation. The rearrangement uses TRBV12-3 or TRBV12-4 and TRBJ2-5; 13 bases are shared with TRBD2. The receptor was isolated from a human donor in good health (CMV status not recorded). Some clones in this sample may be carry-over from other donors' samples. CDR3 amino acids: CATTSGGPQETQYF. The DNA for the CDR3 is TGTGCCACGACTAGCGGGGGGCCCCAAGAGACCCAGTACTTC.